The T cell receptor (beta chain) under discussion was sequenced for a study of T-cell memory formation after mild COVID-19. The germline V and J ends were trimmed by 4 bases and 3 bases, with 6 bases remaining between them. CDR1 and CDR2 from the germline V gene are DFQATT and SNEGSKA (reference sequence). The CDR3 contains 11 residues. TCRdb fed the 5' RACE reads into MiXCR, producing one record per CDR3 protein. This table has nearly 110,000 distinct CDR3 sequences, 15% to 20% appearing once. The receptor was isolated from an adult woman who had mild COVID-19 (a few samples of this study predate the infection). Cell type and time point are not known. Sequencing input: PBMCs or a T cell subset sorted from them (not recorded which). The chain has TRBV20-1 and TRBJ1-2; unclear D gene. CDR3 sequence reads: CSAKGYYGYTF. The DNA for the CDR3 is TGCAGTGCTAAGGGATACTATGGCTACACCTTC.